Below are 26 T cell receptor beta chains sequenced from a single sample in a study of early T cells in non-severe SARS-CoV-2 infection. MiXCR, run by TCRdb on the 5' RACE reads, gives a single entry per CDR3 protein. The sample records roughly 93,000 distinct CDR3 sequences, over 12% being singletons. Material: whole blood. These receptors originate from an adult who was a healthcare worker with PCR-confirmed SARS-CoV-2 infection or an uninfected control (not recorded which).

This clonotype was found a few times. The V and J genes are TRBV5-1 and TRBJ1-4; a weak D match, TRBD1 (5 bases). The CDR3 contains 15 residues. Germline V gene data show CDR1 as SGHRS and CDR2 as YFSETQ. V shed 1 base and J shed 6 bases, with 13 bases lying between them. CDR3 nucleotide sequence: TGCGCCAGCAGCTTGACTAGGGGTGCTGATGAAAAACTGTTTTTT. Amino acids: CASSLTRGADEKLFF.

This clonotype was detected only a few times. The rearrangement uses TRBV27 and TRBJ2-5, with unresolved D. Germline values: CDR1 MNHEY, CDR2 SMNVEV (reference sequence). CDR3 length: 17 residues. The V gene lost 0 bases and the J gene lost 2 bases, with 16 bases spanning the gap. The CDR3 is CASSLSGVGIWQETQYF. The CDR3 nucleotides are TGTGCCAGCAGTTTATCTGGCGTAGGCATATGGCAAGAGACCCAGTACTTC.

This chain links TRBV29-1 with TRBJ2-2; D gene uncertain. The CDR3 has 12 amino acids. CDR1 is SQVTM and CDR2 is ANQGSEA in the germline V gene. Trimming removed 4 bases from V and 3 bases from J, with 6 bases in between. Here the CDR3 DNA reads TGCAGCGTTGGGTTGTACACCGGGGAGCTGTTTTTT. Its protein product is CSVGLYTGELFF.

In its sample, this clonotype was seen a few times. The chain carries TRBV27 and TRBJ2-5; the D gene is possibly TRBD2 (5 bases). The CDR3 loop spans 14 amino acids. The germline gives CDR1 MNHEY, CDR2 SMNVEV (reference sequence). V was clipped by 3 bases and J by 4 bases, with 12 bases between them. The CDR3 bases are TGTGCCAGCAGTTTGGACGGGGTTACAGAGACCCAGTACTTC. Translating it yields CASSLDGVTETQYF.

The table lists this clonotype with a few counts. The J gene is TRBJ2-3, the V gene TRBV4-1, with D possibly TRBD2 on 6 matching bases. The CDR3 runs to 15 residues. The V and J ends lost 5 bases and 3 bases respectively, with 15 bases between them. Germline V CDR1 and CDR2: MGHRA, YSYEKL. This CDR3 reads CASSGRLVGTDTQYF. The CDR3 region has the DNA TGCGCCAGCAGCGGACGACTAGTAGGGACAGATACGCAGTATTTT.

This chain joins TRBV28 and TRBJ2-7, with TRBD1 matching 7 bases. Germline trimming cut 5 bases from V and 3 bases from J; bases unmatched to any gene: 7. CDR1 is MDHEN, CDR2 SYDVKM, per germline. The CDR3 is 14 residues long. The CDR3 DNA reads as TGTGCCAGCAGTCAAAGAACAGGGGTCTACGAGCAGTACGTC. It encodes CASSQRTGVYEQYV.

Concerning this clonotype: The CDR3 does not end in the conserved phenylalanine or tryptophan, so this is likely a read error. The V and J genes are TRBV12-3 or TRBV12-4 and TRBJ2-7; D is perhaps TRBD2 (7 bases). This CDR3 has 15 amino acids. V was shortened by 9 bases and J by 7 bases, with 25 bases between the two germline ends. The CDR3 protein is CASSPHRRGAEEQYA. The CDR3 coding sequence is TGTGCCAGTTCGCCGCACCGACGGGGGGCTGAGGAGCAGTACGCC.

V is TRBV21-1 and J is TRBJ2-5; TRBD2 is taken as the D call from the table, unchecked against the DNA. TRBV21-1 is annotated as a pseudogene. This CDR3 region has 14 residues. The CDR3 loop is CASSKEGRKETQYF. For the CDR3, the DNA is TGTGCCAGCAGCAAAGAGGGCAGGAAAGAGACCCAGTACTTC.

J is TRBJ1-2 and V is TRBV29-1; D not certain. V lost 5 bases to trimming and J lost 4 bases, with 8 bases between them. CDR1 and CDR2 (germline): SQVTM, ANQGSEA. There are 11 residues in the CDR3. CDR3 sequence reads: CSVWSSYGYTF. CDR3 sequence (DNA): TGCAGCGTTTGGAGTAGCTATGGCTACACCTTC.

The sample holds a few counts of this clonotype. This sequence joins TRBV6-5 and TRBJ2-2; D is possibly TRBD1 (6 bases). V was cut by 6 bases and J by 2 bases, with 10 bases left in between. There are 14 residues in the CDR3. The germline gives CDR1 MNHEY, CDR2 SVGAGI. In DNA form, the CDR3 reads TGTGCCAGCAGCAGGACAGTAAACACCGGGGAGCTGTTTTTT. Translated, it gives CASSRTVNTGELFF.

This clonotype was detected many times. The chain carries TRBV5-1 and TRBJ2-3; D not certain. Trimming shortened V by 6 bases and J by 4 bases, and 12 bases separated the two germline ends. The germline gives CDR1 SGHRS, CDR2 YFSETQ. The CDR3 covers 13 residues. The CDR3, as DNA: TGCGCCAGCACCCCTACGGGTGCAGATACGCAGTATTTT. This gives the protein CASTPTGADTQYF.

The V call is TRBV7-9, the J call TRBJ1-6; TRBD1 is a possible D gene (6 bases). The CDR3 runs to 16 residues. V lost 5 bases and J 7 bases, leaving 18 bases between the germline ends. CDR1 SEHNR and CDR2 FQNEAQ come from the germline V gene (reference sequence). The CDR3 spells CASSPGTGGYNSPLHF. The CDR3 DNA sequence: TGTGCCAGCAGCCCGGGAACCGGGGGCTACAATTCACCCCTCCACTTT. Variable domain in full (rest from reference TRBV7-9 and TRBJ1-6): DTGVSQNPRHKITKRGQNVTFRCDPISEHNRLYWYRQTLGQGPEFLTYFQNEAQLEKSRLLSDRFSAERPKGSFSTLEIQRTEQGDSAMYLCASSPGTGGYNSPLHFGNGTRLTVT.

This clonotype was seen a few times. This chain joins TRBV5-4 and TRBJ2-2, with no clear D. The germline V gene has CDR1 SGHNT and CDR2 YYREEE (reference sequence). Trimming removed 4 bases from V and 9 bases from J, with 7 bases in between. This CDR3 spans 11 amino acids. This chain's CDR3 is CASSSDRELFF. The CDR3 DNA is TGTGCCAGCAGCAGCGACAGGGAGCTGTTTTTT.

The CDR3 loop reads CASIKVLGDTQYF. CDR3 DNA sequence: TGTGCCAGCATCAAGGTACTCGGAGATACGCAGTATTTT. The J gene is TRBJ2-3, the V gene TRBV6-1; no reliable D call. The CDR3 consists of 13 residues. Germline V lookup: CDR1 MNHNS, CDR2 SASEGT. Between the trimmed V and J ends, which lost 7 bases and 5 bases, there was a span of 13 bases.

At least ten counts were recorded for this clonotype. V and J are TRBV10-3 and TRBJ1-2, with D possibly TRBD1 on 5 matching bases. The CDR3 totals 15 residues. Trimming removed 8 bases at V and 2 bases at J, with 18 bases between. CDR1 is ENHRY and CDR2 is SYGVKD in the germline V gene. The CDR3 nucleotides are TGTGCCATCTCCGGCGGGGACGGTAAAAACTATGGCTACACCTTC. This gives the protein CAISGGDGKNYGYTF.

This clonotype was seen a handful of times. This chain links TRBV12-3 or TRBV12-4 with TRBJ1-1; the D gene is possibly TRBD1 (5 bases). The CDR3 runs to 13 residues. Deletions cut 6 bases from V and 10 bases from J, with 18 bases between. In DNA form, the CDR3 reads TGTGCCAGCAGACCGTCGCAGGGTGCGTCAGCTTTCTTT. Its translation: CASRPSQGASAFF.

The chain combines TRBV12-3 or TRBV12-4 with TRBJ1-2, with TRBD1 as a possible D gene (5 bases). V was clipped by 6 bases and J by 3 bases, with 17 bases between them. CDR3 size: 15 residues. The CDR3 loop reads CASSPMLRGDYGYTF. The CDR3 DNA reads TGTGCCAGCAGCCCTATGTTAAGGGGTGACTATGGCTACACCTTC.

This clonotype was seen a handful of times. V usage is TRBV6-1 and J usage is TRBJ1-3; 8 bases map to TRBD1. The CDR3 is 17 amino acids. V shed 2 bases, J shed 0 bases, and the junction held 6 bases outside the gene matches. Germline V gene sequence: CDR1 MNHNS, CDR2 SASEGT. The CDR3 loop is CASSESHDRGSGNTIYF. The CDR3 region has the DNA TGTGCCAGCAGTGAATCTCACGACAGGGGCTCTGGAAACACCATATATTTT.

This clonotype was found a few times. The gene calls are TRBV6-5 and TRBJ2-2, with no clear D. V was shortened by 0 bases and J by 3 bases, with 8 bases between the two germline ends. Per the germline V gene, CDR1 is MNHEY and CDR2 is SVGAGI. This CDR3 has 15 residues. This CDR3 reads CASSYSNRYTGELFF. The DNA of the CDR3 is TGTGCCAGCAGTTACTCGAACAGATACACCGGGGAGCTGTTTTTT.

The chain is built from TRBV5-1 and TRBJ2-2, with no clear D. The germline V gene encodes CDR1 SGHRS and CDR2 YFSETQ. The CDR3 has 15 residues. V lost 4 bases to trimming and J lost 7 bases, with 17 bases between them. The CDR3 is CASSPVLSLNGELFF. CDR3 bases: TGCGCCAGCAGCCCTGTTTTGTCCCTCAACGGGGAGCTGTTTTTT.

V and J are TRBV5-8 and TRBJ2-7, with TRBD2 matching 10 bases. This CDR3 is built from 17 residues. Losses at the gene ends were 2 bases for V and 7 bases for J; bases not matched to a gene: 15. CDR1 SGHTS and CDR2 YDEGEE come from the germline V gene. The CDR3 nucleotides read TGTGCCAGCAGCTTTGGATGGTCTAGCGGGGGTTTCGTAGAGCAGTACGTC. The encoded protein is CASSFGWSSGGFVEQYV.

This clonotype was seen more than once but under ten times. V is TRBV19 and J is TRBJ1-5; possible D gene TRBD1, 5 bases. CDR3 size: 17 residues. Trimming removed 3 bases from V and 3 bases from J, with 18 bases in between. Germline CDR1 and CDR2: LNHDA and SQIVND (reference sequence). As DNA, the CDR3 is TGTGCCAGTAGTATTACCCCGGGACCGTATTACAATCAGCCCCAGCATTTT. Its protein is CASSITPGPYYNQPQHF.

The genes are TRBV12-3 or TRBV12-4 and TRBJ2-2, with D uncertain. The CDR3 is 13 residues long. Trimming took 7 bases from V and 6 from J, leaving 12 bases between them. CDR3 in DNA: TGTGCCAGCACCTTGACCGGTTCCGGGGAGCTGTTTTTT. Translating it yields CASTLTGSGELFF.

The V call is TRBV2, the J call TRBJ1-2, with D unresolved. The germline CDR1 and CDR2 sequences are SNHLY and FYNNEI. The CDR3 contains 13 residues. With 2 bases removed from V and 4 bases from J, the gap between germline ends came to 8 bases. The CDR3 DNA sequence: TGTGCCAGCAGTGAAAGGGTAATCTATGGCTACACCTTC. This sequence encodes CASSERVIYGYTF.

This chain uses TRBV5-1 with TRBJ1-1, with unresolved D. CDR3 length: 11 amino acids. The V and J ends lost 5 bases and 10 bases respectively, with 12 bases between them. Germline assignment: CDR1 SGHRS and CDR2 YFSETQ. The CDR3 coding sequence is TGCGCCAGCAGTCTTACCGGTGTAGCTTTCTTT. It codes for CASSLTGVAFF.

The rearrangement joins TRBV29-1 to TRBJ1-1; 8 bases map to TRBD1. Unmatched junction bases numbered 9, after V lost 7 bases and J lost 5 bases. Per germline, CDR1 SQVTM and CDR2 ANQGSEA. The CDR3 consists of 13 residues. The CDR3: CSALRGRRTEAFF. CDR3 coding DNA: TGCAGCGCCCTCAGGGGGCGCCGGACTGAAGCTTTCTTT.